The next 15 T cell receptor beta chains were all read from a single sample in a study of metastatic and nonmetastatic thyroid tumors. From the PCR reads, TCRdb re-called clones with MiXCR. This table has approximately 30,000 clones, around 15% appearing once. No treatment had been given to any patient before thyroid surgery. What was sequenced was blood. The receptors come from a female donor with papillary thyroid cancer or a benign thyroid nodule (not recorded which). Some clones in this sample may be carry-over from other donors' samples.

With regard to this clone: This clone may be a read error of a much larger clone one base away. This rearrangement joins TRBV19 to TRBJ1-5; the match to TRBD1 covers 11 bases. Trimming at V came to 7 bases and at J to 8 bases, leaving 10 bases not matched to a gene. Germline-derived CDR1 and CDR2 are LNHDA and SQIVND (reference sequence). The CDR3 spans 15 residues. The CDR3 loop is CASTPEDRGLKPQHF. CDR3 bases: TGTGCCAGTACCCCGGAGGACAGGGGGCTGAAGCCCCAGCATTTT. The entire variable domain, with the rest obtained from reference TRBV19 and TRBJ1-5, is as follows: DGGITQSPKYLFRKEGQNVTLSCEQNLNHDAMYWYRQDPGQGLRLIYYSQIVNDFQKGDIAEGYSVSREKKESFPLTVTSAQKNPTAFYLCASTPEDRGLKPQHFGDGTRLSIL.

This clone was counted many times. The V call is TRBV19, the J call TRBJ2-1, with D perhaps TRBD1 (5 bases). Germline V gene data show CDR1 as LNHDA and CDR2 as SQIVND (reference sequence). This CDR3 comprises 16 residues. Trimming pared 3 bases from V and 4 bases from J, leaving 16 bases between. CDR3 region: CASSIQGPHIYNEQFF. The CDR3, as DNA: TGTGCCAGTAGTATCCAGGGTCCCCACATTTACAATGAGCAGTTCTTC.

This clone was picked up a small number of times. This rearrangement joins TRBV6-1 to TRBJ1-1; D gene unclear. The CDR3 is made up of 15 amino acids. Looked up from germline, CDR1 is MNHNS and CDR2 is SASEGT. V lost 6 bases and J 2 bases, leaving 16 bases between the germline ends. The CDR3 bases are TGTGCCAGCAGCCTCATGGTGGAGGTTAACACTGAAGCTTTCTTT. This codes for CASSLMVEVNTEAFF.

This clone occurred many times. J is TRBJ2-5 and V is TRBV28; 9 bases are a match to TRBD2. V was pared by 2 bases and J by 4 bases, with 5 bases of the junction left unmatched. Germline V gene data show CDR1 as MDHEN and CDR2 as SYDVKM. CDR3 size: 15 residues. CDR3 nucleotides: TGTGCCAGCAGTTTACTGCGGGGGGGCCTAGAGACCCAGTACTTC. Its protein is CASSLLRGGLETQYF.

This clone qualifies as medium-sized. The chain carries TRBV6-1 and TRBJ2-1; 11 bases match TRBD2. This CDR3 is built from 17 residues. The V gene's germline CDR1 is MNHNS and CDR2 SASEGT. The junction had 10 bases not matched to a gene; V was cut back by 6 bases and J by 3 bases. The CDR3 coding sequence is TGTGCCAGCAGCGATCGGACTAGCGGGCCAAGCTACAATGAGCAGTTCTTC. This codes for CASSDRTSGPSYNEQFF.

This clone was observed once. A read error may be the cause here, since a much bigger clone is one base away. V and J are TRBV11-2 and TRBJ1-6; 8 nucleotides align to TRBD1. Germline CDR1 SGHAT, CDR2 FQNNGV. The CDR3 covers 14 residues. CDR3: CASSLGDRISPPHF. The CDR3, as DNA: TGTGCCAGCAGCTTAGGGGACAGGATCTCACCCCCCCACTTT.

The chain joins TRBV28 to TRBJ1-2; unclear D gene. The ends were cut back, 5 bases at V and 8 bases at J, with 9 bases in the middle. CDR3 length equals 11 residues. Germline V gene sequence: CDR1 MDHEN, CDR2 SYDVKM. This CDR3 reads CASSGLRGYTF. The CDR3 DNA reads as TGTGCCAGCAGTGGACTGCGAGGCTACACCTTC.

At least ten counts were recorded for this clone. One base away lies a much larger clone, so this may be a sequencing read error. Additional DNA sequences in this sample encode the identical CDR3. CDR3 region: CASSLKLVSPLHF. The CDR3 nucleotides are TGTGCCAGCAGCCTAAAATTGGTCTCACCCCTCCACTTT. The chain uses TRBV7-3 and TRBJ1-6; D is unresolved. This CDR3 contains 13 residues. CDR1 is SGHTA and CDR2 is FQGTGA in the germline V gene. V lost 5 bases and J lost 10, with 12 bases in between. The full variable domain, with the rest looked up from reference TRBV7-3 and TRBJ1-6, is GAGVSQTPSNKVTEKGKYVELRCDPISGHTALYWYRQSLGQGPEFLIYFQGTGAADDSGLPNDRFFAVRPEGSVSTLKIQRTERGDSAVYLCASSLKLVSPLHFGNGTRLTVT.

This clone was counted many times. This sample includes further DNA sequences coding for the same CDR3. The CDR3 DNA sequence: TGTGCCAGCCTGCGACTAGCTTCCACCGGGGAGCTGTTTTTT. It translates to CASLRLASTGELFF. The chain links TRBV28 to TRBJ2-2; 7 bases are shared with TRBD2. Germline assignment: CDR1 MDHEN and CDR2 SYDVKM. CDR3 length equals 14 residues. V trimming: 8 bases; J trimming: 4 bases; junction bases outside the gene matches: 7.

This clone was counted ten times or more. CDR3 nucleotide sequence: TGTGCCAGCAGCCATACAGGACCGACAGATACGCAGTATTTT. This translates into CASSHTGPTDTQYF. V gene TRBV4-2 combines with J gene TRBJ2-3, with D tentatively TRBD1 (5 bases). The V end was cut by 3 bases, the J end by 3 bases, with 10 bases between. This CDR3 is built from 14 residues. The germline gives CDR1 LGHNA, CDR2 YNFKEQ.

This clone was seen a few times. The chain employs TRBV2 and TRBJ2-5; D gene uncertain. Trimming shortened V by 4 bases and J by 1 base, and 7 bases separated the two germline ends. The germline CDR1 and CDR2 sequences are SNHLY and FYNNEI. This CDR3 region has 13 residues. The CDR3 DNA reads TGTGCCAGCAGTGTTACGGCCCAAGAGACCCAGTACTTC. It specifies CASSVTAQETQYF.

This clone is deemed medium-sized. CDR3 region: CASSQTTEAFF. CDR3 nucleotide sequence: TGTGCCAGCAGCCAAACCACTGAAGCTTTCTTT. V gene TRBV12-3 or TRBV12-4 combines with J gene TRBJ1-1; D gene uncertain. The ends were cut back, 6 bases at V and 4 bases at J, with 6 bases in the middle. This CDR3 spans 11 amino acids.

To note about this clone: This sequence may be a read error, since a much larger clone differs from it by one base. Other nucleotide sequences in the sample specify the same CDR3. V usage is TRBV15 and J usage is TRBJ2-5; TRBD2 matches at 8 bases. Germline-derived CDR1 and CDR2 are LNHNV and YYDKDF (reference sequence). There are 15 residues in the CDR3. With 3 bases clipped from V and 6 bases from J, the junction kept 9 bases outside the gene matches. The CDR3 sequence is CATSRGRGGRQTQYF. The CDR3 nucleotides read TGTGCCACCAGCAGGGGTCGGGGGGGCCGACAGACCCAGTACTTC. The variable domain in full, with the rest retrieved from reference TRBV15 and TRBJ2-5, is DAMVIQNPRYQVTQFGKPVTLSCSQTLNHNVMYWYQQKSSQAPKLLFHYYDKDFNNEADTPDNFQSRRPNTSFCFLDIRSPGLGDTAMYLCATSRGRGGRQTQYFGPGTRLLVL.

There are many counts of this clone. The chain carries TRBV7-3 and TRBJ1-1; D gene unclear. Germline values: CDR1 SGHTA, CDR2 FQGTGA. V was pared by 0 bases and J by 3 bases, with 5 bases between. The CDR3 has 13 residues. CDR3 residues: CASSLTGDTEAFF. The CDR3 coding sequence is TGTGCCAGCAGCTTAACTGGGGACACTGAAGCTTTCTTT.

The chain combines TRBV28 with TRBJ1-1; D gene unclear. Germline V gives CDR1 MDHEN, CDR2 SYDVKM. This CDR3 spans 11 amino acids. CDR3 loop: CDYMVNTEAFF. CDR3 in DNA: TGTGACTATATGGTGAACACTGAAGCTTTCTTT. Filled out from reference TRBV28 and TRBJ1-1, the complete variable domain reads DVKVTQSSRYLVKRTGEKVFLECVQDMDHENMFWYRQDPGLGLRLIYFSYDVKMKEKGDIPEGYSVSREKKERFSLILESASTNQTSMYLCDYMVNTEAFFGQGTRLTVV.